Listed below are T cell receptor beta chains from one sample, sequenced in a study of blood T cell repertoires in COVID-19. TCRdb's copy holds only in-frame clones and misses some; the assay was immunoSEQ multiplex PCR. The data hold 150,000 to 180,000 clones, with roughly 78% observed a single time. The sample consisted of peripheral blood. The receptors were sampled from a man aged 80 or over with acute or convalescent COVID-19. CDR3s include the opening cysteine and the closing phenylalanine or tryptophan. A D gene is named only where the DNA matches it firmly. A clone size is listed for some rows: how often the clone was seen (once, few, many), or a class if it is expanded.

TRBD2 TRBJ2-3 NA TRBV5-6 TGTGCCAGCAGCTTGCCTAGCGGGGGGCTGGGCACAGATACGCAGTATTTT CASSLPSGGLGTDTQYF
TRBD2 TRBJ2-5 NA TRBV9 TGTGCCAGCAGCCCTAGCGGGGGGCAAGAGACCCAGTACTTC CASSPSGGQETQYF
TRBD2 TRBJ2-7 few TRBV27 TGTGCCAGCAGTCCCCAGCCAGGGACTAAGCAGTACTTC CASSPQPGTKQYF
TRBD2 TRBJ2-3 NA TRBV10-3 TGTGCCATCAGTGAGTCGGGACTAGCCTCAGATACGCAGTATTTT CAISESGLASDTQYF
TRBD1 TRBJ2-1 few TRBV5-1 TGCGCCAGCAGCTTGGTTGGGACAGGGATCAATGAGCAGTTCTTC CASSLVGTGINEQFF
NA TRBJ1-1 NA TRBV18 TGTGCCAGCTCACCCGGTATCCACTCCCTCCGGACTGAAGCTTTCTTT CASSPGIHSLRTEAFF
NA TRBJ1-1 NA TRBV5-6 TGTGCCAGCAGCTTGTGGGGCAGGGAGGACACTGAAGCTTTCTTT CASSLWGREDTEAFF
NA TRBJ1-5 few TRBV2 TGTGCCAGCAGCAAAACAGGGCTAGGCCAGCCCCAGCATTTT CASSKTGLGQPQHF
TRBD1 TRBJ2-2 NA TRBV5-1 TGCGCCAGCAGCTCCAGGGACAGCCCGAACACCGGGGAGCTGTTTTTT CASSSRDSPNTGELFF
NA TRBJ1-4 NA TRBV2 TGTGCCAGCCAGGGACTGTCTAATGAAAAACTGTTTTTT CASQGLSNEKLFF
NA TRBJ1-1 NA TRBV28 TGTGCCAGCAGCCCCGCGGGACCGAGCACTGAAGCTTTCTTT CASSPAGPSTEAFF
NA TRBJ1-1 NA TRBV18 TGTGCCAGCTCACCCGGTGCCATCATGAACACTGAAGCTTTCTTT CASSPGAIMNTEAFF
TRBD1 TRBJ1-3 few TRBV28 TGTGCCAGCAGTTCTTACCCTGGGACAGGAGGAAACACCATATATTTT CASSSYPGTGGNTIYF
TRBD1 TRBJ1-5 few TRBV20-1 TGCAGTGCTAGTCGGACAGGGGGCATGGGCAATCAGCCCCAGCATTTT CSASRTGGMGNQPQHF
NA TRBJ1-1 NA TRBV19 TGTGCCAGTAGCCGACAGTCATCTAACACTGAAGCTTTCTTT CASSRQSSNTEAFF
NA TRBJ1-5 few TRBV11-2 TGTGCCAGCAGCTTGGGACTTTCATCCGAGCCCCAGCATTTT CASSLGLSSEPQHF
NA TRBJ1-1 NA TRBV28 TGTGCCAGCAGTCCCGGAACAGGGTGGGACACTGAAGCTTTCTTT CASSPGTGWDTEAFF
NA TRBJ1-4 NA TRBV6-1 TGTGCCAGCAGTGCCCTCCCCTTGTCAGCAACTAATGAAAAACTGTTTTTT CASSALPLSATNEKLFF
TRBD1 TRBJ1-4 NA TRBV7-2 TGTGCCAGCTCTCGACAGGGGGCGACGTCTAATGAAAAACTGTTTTTT CASSRQGATSNEKLFF
TRBD1 TRBJ2-3 once TRBV2 TGTGCCAGCAGTGAAGTAGGGACAGACACAGATACGCAGTATTTT CASSEVGTDTDTQYF
NA TRBJ1-4 NA TRBV4-3 TGCGCCAGCAGCCAAGAGGGTCCAGGGGAGGAAAAACTGTTTTTT CASSQEGPGEEKLFF
TRBD2 TRBJ2-7 few TRBV18 TGTGCCAGCTCACCCTCACTAGCGGGGGGGCTTGGCGAGCAGTACTTC CASSPSLAGGLGEQYF
NA TRBJ2-5 NA TRBV14 TGTGCCAGCAGCCAATCGTTCCCAGAGACCCAGTACTTC CASSQSFPETQYF
NA TRBJ2-3 few TRBV5-5 TGTGCCAGCAGCTTTTCTTTCACAGATACGCAGTATTTT CASSFSFTDTQYF
NA TRBJ2-3 NA TRBV24-1 TGTGCCACCAGTGATTTGCCCAGGGGTAGGCCTAGCCGAAGCACAGATACGCAGTATTTT CATSDLPRGRPSRSTDTQYF
NA TRBJ1-2 once TRBV5-4 TGTGCCAGCAGCTCAGGGGCAGGGGAACGGTATGGCTACACCTTC CASSSGAGERYGYTF
NA TRBJ2-1 few TRBV11-2 TGTGCCAGCAGCTTCCCTGGGGGCCTCTCCTACAATGAGCAGTTCTTC CASSFPGGLSYNEQFF
NA TRBJ1-2 NA TRBV7-3 TGTGCCAGCAGCCCAGGGGCAGGCTTGGGCTATGGCTACACCTTC CASSPGAGLGYGYTF
NA TRBJ1-4 NA TRBV11-3 TGTGCCAGCAGCTTAAACAGGGCTGAAAAACTGTTTTTT CASSLNRAEKLFF
TRBD1 TRBJ1-2 NA TRBV14 TGTGCCAGCAGCCGAACAGGGGACTCGCTTAACTATGGCTACACCTTC CASSRTGDSLNYGYTF
NA TRBJ2-5 few TRBV19 TGTGCCAGTAGTAGGGCCGTCTTGGGCCAAGAGACCCAGTACTTC CASSRAVLGQETQYF
TRBD2 TRBJ2-3 NA TRBV2 TGTGCCAGCAGCGAGGGACTAGACCGCACAGATACGCAGTATTTT CASSEGLDRTDTQYF
TRBD1 TRBJ2-1 NA TRBV9 TGTGCCAGCAGCGTAGGACAGGGTGTTGGTGAGCAGTTCTTC CASSVGQGVGEQFF
TRBD2 TRBJ2-2 NA TRBV3-1/TRBV3-2 TGTGCCAGCAGCCAAGATATCCCTAGCGGGGTTGGGGGCACCGGGGAGCTGTTTTTT CASSQDIPSGVGGTGELFF
NA TRBJ2-2 NA TRBV6-4 TGTGCCAGCAGTGACTCACCCTGGAGGTGGAGTTCGGGCACCGGGGAGCTGTTTTTT CASSDSPWRWSSGTGELFF
NA TRBJ1-1 NA TRBV4-2 TGTGCCAGCAGCCCACGGGATAACACTGAAGCTTTCTTT CASSPRDNTEAFF
TRBD1 TRBJ1-2 NA TRBV27 TGTGCCAGCAGTTCAATGACAGGGAGCTATGGCTACACCTTC CASSSMTGSYGYTF
TRBD1 TRBJ1-4 NA TRBV9 TGTGCCAGCAGCCTTGGGACAGGGTTTGTAGGTGAAAAACTGTTTTTT CASSLGTGFVGEKLFF
TRBD1 TRBJ2-5 few TRBV27 TGTGCCAGCTGCCAAAATACAGGGGGCGCACAGACCCAGTACTTC CASCQNTGGAQTQYF
TRBD1 TRBJ1-2 NA TRBV11-2 TGTGCCAGCACCCTGACAGGGGTGGGTGGCTACACCTTC CASTLTGVGGYTF
TRBD2 TRBJ2-7 NA TRBV7-7 TGTGCTAGCAGCGCTGGACTAGACTACGAGCAGTACTTC CASSAGLDYEQYF
TRBD1 TRBJ1-4 NA TRBV5-1 TGCGCCAGCAGCTCCCAGGGGGCGAGAGGTGAAAAACTGTTTTTT CASSSQGARGEKLFF
TRBD1 TRBJ1-4 NA TRBV11-3 TGTGCCAGCCGTGGACAGGGGAATGAAAAACTGTTTTTT CASRGQGNEKLFF
NA TRBJ2-4 many TRBV5-1 TGCGCCAGCAGCTTTGGACTTGCAGAGGACATTCAGTACTTC CASSFGLAEDIQYF
TRBD1 TRBJ1-4 once TRBV4-1 TGCGCCAGCAGCCAAGCTGGACAGGGAAGTGAAAAACTGTTTTTT CASSQAGQGSEKLFF
NA TRBJ2-3 NA TRBV6-6 TGTGCCAGCAGTTACTCCGCGGTAGGCACAGATACGCAGTATTTT CASSYSAVGTDTQYF
TRBD1 TRBJ1-1 NA TRBV5-4 TGTGCCAGCAGCCGAGACAGGGGGCACACTGAAGCTTTCTTT CASSRDRGHTEAFF
NA TRBJ1-1 NA TRBV28 TGTGCCAGCAGTTTGGGTCAGGATAACACTGAAGCTTTCTTT CASSLGQDNTEAFF
NA TRBJ1-4 NA TRBV5-1 TGCGCCAGCAGCCCCGGGGTTACCCCCACTAATGAAAAACTGTTTTTT CASSPGVTPTNEKLFF
TRBD1 TRBJ1-4 NA TRBV6-1 TGTGCCAGCAGTGAAGCGGGTGCGGACGACAGGGGATGGTTCACTAATGAAAAACTGTTTTTT CASSEAGADDRGWFTNEKLFF
TRBD2 TRBJ2-3 NA TRBV5-1 TGCGCCAGCAGCTTGGCACGGGGACTAGCGGGGGCCACAGATACGCAGTATTTT CASSLARGLAGATDTQYF
TRBD2 TRBJ2-5 NA TRBV6-2/TRBV6-3 TGTGCCAGCAGTGGACTAGCGGGGGGGAGCCAAGAGACCCAGTACTTC CASSGLAGGSQETQYF
NA TRBJ2-6 NA TRBV29-1 TGCAGCGTCGCAGGGGCTGGGGCCAACGTCCTGACTTTC CSVAGAGANVLTF
NA TRBJ2-5 once TRBV6-1 TGTGCCAGCAGTGAATCGGTCGGGGAGACCCAGTACTTC CASSESVGETQYF
TRBD1 TRBJ1-1 NA TRBV6-5 TGTGCCAGCACCCTAGACAGGGTGGATTCTGAAGCTTTCTTT CASTLDRVDSEAFF
NA TRBJ1-1 NA TRBV5-1 TGCGCCAGCAGCTTGGCCGGAGAAAACACTGAAGCTTTCTTT CASSLAGENTEAFF
NA TRBJ1-2 once TRBV5-6 TGTGCCAGCGGCTATTGGAGGGTCTACTCCTATGGCTACACCTTC CASGYWRVYSYGYTF
TRBD1 TRBJ1-2 NA TRBV7-9 TGTGCCAGCAGCCCCAGGGGGGAAAGTTATGGCTACACCTTC CASSPRGESYGYTF
NA TRBJ1-5 NA TRBV6-2/TRBV6-3 TGTGCCAGCAGTTACTTAGACAAGTCTAGCCAGCCCCAGCATTTT CASSYLDKSSQPQHF